Below are 2 T cell receptor beta chains sequenced from a single sample in a study of neoadjuvant nivolumab and ipilimumab in lung cancer. The table came from immunoSEQ multiplex PCR; TCRdb's copy has only in-frame clones and leaves some out. The sample consists of more than 15,000 clones, roughly three quarters of them appearing once. This specimen consisted of tumor tissue, obtained after neoadjuvant nivolumab, alone or with ipilimumab, at or shortly before surgery. These receptors were taken from an adult with non-small cell lung cancer.

The chain recombines TRBV5-4 with TRBJ2-7, with D tentatively TRBD2 (6 bases). The CDR3 runs 14 residues. Trimming cost V 0 bases and J 6 bases, with 13 bases left between them. The germline gives CDR1 SGHNT, CDR2 YYREEE (reference sequence). DNA for the CDR3: TGTGCCAGCAGCTTGGGTGGCGGGGTGGGCGAGCAGTACTTC. Its protein product is CASSLGGGVGEQYF.

This rearrangement joins TRBV30 to TRBJ2-5, with D perhaps matching TRBD1 or TRBD2 (5 bases each). The germline V gene encodes CDR1 GTSNPN and CDR2 SVGIG (reference sequence). With 7 bases removed from V and 0 bases from J, the gap between germline ends came to 18 bases. The CDR3 is 15 amino acids. CDR3 in DNA: TGTGCCTCGTCATCGGGACGGTGGTACCAAGAGACCCAGTACTTC. Its translation: CASSSGRWYQETQYF. Complete variable domain (other parts from reference TRBV30 and TRBJ2-5): SQTIHQWPATLVQPVGSPLSLECTVEGTSNPNLYWYRQAAGRGLQLLFYSVGIGQISSEVPQNLSASRPQDRQFILSSKKLLLSDSGFYLCASSSGRWYQETQYFGPGTRLLVL.